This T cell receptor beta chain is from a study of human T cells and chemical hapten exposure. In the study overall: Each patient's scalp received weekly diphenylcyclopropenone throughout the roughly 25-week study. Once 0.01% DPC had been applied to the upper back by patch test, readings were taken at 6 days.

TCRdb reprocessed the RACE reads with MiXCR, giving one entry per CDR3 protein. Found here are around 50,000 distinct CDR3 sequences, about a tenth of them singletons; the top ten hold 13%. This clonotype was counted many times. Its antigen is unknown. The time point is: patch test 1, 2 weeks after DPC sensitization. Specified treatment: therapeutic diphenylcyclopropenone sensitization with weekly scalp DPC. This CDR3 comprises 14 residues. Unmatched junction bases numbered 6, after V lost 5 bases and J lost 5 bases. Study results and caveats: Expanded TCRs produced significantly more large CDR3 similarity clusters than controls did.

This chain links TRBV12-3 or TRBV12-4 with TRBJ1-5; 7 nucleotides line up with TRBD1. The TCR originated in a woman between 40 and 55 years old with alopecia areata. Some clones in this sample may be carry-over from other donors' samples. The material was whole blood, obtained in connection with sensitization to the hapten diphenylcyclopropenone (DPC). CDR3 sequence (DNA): TGTGCCAGCAGTGACAACAGGGGATATCAGCCCCAGCATTTT. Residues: CASSDNRGYQPQHF.